This note documents a single T cell receptor (beta chain) sequence. These data originate in a study of CD8 T cells in Susac syndrome. This CDR3 is 15 amino acids long. Germline CDR1 reads DFQATT; CDR2 reads SNEGSKA (reference sequence). The V end was cut by 3 bases, the J end by 0 bases, with 15 bases between. Reverse transcription used 0.5 to 1 ug RNA and random hexamers. Multiplex PCR with immunoSEQ amplified the TCR beta CDR3 across 54 Vbeta and 13 Jbeta. TCRdb ran MiXCR on the immunoSEQ multiplex PCR reads and lists one entry per CDR3 protein. The sample lists 250,000 to 300,000 distinct CDR3 sequences, 85% seen once, with roughly 0.21% in the top ten.

The receptor's source is a human donor with multiple sclerosis. The chain couples TRBV20-1 to TRBJ2-7, with D possibly TRBD2 on 6 matching bases. Sequenced sample: CD8+ T cells from PBMCs. DNA of the CDR3: TGCAGTGCTAGGGGGCTAGCGCAACCCTCCTACGAGCAGTACTTC. Amino acid sequence: CSARGLAQPSYEQYF.